This entry lists 19 T cell receptor beta chains sequenced from one sample in a study of technical replicates of blood from several donors. Repertoires were generated with immunoSEQ multiplex PCR, while TCRdb's copy carries only in-frame clones and drops some. The repertoire holds tens of thousands of clones, with about 92% as singletons. The source material was T cells isolated from PBMCs. The receptor source for this set is a human donor in good health.

The chain recombines TRBV6-5 with TRBJ1-1; D is perhaps TRBD1 (6 bases). Germline V gene sequence: CDR1 MNHEY, CDR2 SVGAGI. The CDR3 covers 15 residues. Trimming took 6 bases from V and 3 from J, leaving 17 bases between them. The CDR3 bases are TGTGCCAGCAGGGACCACAGGGTCGGGGACACTGAAGCTTTCTTT. This codes for CASRDHRVGDTEAFF.

This chain uses TRBV4-3 with TRBJ2-7; weak D call: TRBD2 (5 bases). Trimming removed 0 bases from V and 5 bases from J, with 11 bases in between. The CDR3 consists of 14 residues. CDR1 is LGHNA and CDR2 is YSLEER in the germline V gene. In nucleotides, the CDR3 is TGCGCCAGCAGCCAAGAGAGAGGGAGCGACGAGCAGTACTTC. This translates into CASSQERGSDEQYF.

CDR3 in amino acids: CASREQPTFGYTF. The CDR3 nucleotides read TGTGCCAGTAGGGAACAGCCAACGTTTGGCTACACCTTC. The rearrangement links TRBV19 to TRBJ1-2; D is unresolved. This CDR3 spans 13 amino acids. Trimming pared 6 bases from V and 7 bases from J, leaving 15 bases between. Germline V lookup: CDR1 LNHDA, CDR2 SQIVND (reference sequence). Together with reference TRBV19 and TRBJ1-2, the CDR3 gives the full variable domain: DGGITQSPKYLFRKEGQNVTLSCEQNLNHDAMYWYRQDPGQGLRLIYYSQIVNDFQKGDIAEGYSVSREKKESFPLTVTSAQKNPTAFYLCASREQPTFGYTFGSGTRLTVV.

This sequence joins TRBV6-1 and TRBJ2-1; 8 bases fit TRBD2. CDR3 length: 14 residues. J gave up 5 bases and V 4 bases, and 4 bases lay outside the gene matches. CDR1 and CDR2 (germline): MNHNS, SASEGT. For the CDR3, the DNA is TGTGCCAGCAGTGCAAGCGGGAGAAACAATGAGCAGTTCTTC. This translates into CASSASGRNNEQFF.

The chain joins TRBV27 to TRBJ2-7; 8 nucleotides line up with TRBD2. The V gene end was trimmed by 7 bases and the J gene end by 4 bases; junction bases not matched to a gene: 12. This CDR3 region has 15 residues. Germline loops: CDR1 MNHEY, CDR2 SMNVEV (reference sequence). CDR3 protein: CASTPFQGLVYEQYF. In DNA, the CDR3 is TGTGCCAGCACCCCGTTCCAGGGACTAGTGTACGAGCAGTACTTC.

V gene TRBV30 combines with J gene TRBJ2-3; D may be TRBD2 (6 bases). Germline loops: CDR1 GTSNPN, CDR2 SVGIG (reference sequence). The CDR3 spans 12 residues. Deletions cut 0 bases from V and 14 bases from J, with 15 bases between. CDR3 residues: CAWSVFAGSPYF. The CDR3 DNA is TGTGCCTGGAGTGTATTTGCGGGATCCCCGTATTTT.

The V gene is TRBV2, the J gene TRBJ2-5; TRBD1 is a possible D gene (5 bases). The CDR3 is made up of 14 amino acids. Germline V gene data show CDR1 as SNHLY and CDR2 as FYNNEI. V gave up 6 bases and J gave up 2 bases, with 13 bases separating them. CDR3 DNA: TGTGCCAGCAGGATGGTAGGGGATCAAGAGACCCAGTACTTC. Its protein product is CASRMVGDQETQYF.

The rearrangement uses TRBV6-1 and TRBJ1-2; D may be TRBD1 (5 bases). The CDR3 runs to 11 residues. CDR1 is MNHNS, CDR2 SASEGT, per germline. Deletions cut 4 bases from V and 9 bases from J, with 9 bases between. CDR3 coding DNA: TGTGCCAGCAGTGGGGCAGGGCGCTACACCTTC. This encodes CASSGAGRYTF.

The chain has TRBV7-8 and TRBJ2-1; the match to TRBD2 covers 10 bases. Germline assignment: CDR1 SGHVS and CDR2 FQNEAQ. There are 18 residues in the CDR3. The V and J ends lost 3 bases and 0 bases, in that order; junction bases with no gene match: 8. The CDR3, as DNA: TGTGCCAGCAGCTTCGGCCTAGCGGGAGCGAGCTCCTACAATGAGCAGTTCTTC. It codes for CASSFGLAGASSYNEQFF.

As DNA, the CDR3 is TGTGCCATCAGTGAGTCTCTAGCGGGGGACACAGATACGCAGTATTTT. Its translation is CAISESLAGDTDTQYF. The chain employs TRBV10-3 and TRBJ2-3, with 10 nucleotides matching TRBD2. Germline lookup yields CDR1 ENHRY and CDR2 SYGVKD. The CDR3 contains 16 residues. Trimming at V came to 0 bases and at J to 2 bases, leaving 2 bases not matched to a gene.

The chain couples TRBV7-3 to TRBJ2-1; 7 bases align to TRBD2. V trimming: 5 bases; J trimming: 7 bases; junction bases outside the gene matches: 2. This CDR3 comprises 12 residues. Per the germline V gene, CDR1 is SGHTA and CDR2 is FQGTGA. The CDR3 protein is CASSPSGNEQFF. DNA for the CDR3: TGTGCCAGCAGCCCTAGCGGAAATGAGCAGTTCTTC.

The chain combines TRBV6-6 with TRBJ1-5, with TRBD1 matching 9 bases. The J segment lost 5 bases and the V segment lost 6 bases, leaving 2 bases of the junction unmatched. The CDR3 sequence is 13 residues long. The germline gives CDR1 MNHNY, CDR2 SVGAGI (reference sequence). The CDR3 nucleotides read TGTGCCAGCAGCTGGGACAGGGATCAGCCCCAGCATTTT. Translated: CASSWDRDQPQHF.

J is TRBJ1-1 and V is TRBV30, with TRBD1 identical over 8 bases. J lost 5 bases, V lost 2 bases, and 4 bases had no gene match. Germline values: CDR1 GTSNPN, CDR2 SVGIG (reference sequence). The CDR3 is 13 amino acids. CDR3 in amino acids: CAWSITGGTEAFF. In DNA form, the CDR3 reads TGTGCCTGGAGTATCACAGGGGGTACTGAAGCTTTCTTT.

This chain uses TRBV6-1 with TRBJ2-1; D is perhaps TRBD1 (5 bases). The CDR3 is made up of 14 amino acids. V lost 6 bases, J lost 0 bases, and 9 bases lay in between. Germline V gene lookup returns CDR1 MNHNS and CDR2 SASEGT. The CDR3: CASRFRVSYNEQFF. CDR3 DNA sequence: TGTGCCAGCAGGTTCAGGGTCTCCTACAATGAGCAGTTCTTC.

This clone was recorded once. The rearrangement joins TRBV5-6 to TRBJ1-5; TRBD1 agrees at 8 bases. The length of the CDR3 is 15 residues. Trimming removed 3 bases from V and 7 bases from J; junction bases left unmatched: 9. Looked up from germline, CDR1 is SGHDT and CDR2 is YYEEEE. DNA for the CDR3: TGTGCCAGCAGCTCGCGAGACAGGGGAGGGCAGCCCCAGCATTTT. It specifies CASSSRDRGGQPQHF.

This clone came up once. V and J are TRBV9 and TRBJ2-2; 11 bases map to TRBD1. Losses at the gene ends were 0 bases for V and 4 bases for J; bases not matched to a gene: 8. This CDR3 contains 18 residues. Germline-derived CDR1 and CDR2 are SGDLS and YYNGEE. The CDR3 DNA reads TGTGCCAGCAGCGTAGCCGGGACAGGGGGATTGGTCACCGGGGAGCTGTTTTTT. As protein: CASSVAGTGGLVTGELFF.

The chain is built from TRBV10-3 and TRBJ1-5, with 8 bases identical to TRBD1. Trimming at V came to 7 bases and at J to 2 bases, leaving 7 bases not matched to a gene. This CDR3 has 15 amino acids. Germline V CDR1 and CDR2: ENHRY, SYGVKD. The CDR3 here is CAIKDVGQGNQPQHF. The CDR3 nucleotides are TGTGCCATCAAAGATGTGGGACAGGGCAATCAGCCCCAGCATTTT.

The V and J genes are TRBV4-2 and TRBJ2-3, with 7 bases fitting TRBD2. The V gene's germline CDR1 is LGHNA and CDR2 YNFKEQ. The CDR3 has 18 amino acids. Trimming took 0 bases from V and 2 from J; bases not matched to a gene: 11. The CDR3 region is CASSQELTGEGNTDTQYF. CDR3 coding DNA: TGTGCCAGCAGCCAAGAATTGACGGGGGAGGGGAACACAGATACGCAGTATTTT.

The chain combines TRBV11-2 with TRBJ2-7, with D perhaps matching TRBD1 (5 bases). Germline assignment: CDR1 SGHAT and CDR2 FQNNGV. V was shortened by 1 base and J by 3 bases, with 10 bases between the two germline ends. This CDR3 is built from 14 residues. This CDR3 reads CASSLVSDSYEQYF. The DNA for the CDR3 is TGTGCCAGCAGCTTAGTATCTGACAGCTACGAGCAGTACTTC.